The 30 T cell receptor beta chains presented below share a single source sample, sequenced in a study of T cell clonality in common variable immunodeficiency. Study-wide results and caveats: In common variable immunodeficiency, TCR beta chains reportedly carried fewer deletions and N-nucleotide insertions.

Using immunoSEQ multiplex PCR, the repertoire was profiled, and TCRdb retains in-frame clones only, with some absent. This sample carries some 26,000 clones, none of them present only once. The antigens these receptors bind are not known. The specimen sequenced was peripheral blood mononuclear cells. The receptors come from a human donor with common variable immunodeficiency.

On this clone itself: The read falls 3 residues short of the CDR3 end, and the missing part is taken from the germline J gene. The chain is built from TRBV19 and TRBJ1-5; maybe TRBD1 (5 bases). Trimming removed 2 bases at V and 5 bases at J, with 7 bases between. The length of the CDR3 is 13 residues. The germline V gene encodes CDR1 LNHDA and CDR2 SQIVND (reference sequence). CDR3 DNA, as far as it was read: TGTGCCAGTAGTATACAGGGCCATCAGCCC. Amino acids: CASSIQGHQP. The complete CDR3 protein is CASSIQGHQPQHF.

The CDR3 spells CASSRLTDTQYF. CDR3 DNA, as far as it was read: TGTGCCAGTAGTAGACTAACAGATACG. The V and J genes are TRBV19 and TRBJ2-3; D is possibly TRBD2 (5 bases). With the read ending 3 residues before the CDR3 end, the germline J gene is used to fill in that end. The CDR3 length is 12 residues. Germline V CDR1 and CDR2: LNHDA, SQIVND (reference sequence). The V end lost 4 bases, the J end lost 3 bases, and 5 bases lay between the germline ends. Based on the CDR3 plus reference TRBV19 and TRBJ2-3, the full variable domain is DGGITQSPKYLFRKEGQNVTLSCEQNLNHDAMYWYRQDPGQGLRLIYYSQIVNDFQKGDIAEGYSVSREKKESFPLTVTSAQKNPTAFYLCASSRLTDTQYFGPGTRLTVL.

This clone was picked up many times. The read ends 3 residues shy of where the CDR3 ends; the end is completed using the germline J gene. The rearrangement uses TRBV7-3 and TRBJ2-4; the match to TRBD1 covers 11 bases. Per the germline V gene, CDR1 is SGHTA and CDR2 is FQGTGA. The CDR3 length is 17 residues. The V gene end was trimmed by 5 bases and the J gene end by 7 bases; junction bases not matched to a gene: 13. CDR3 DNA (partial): TGTGCCAGCAGCCCACGGACAGGGGGCGCCGGGGGGAACATT. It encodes CASSPRTGGAGGNI. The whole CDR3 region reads CASSPRTGGAGGNIQYF. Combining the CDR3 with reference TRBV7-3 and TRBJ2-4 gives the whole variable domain GAGVSQTPSNKVTEKGKYVELRCDPISGHTALYWYRQSLGQGPEFLIYFQGTGAADDSGLPNDRFFAVRPEGSVSTLKIQRTERGDSAVYLCASSPRTGGAGGNIQYFGAGTRLSVL.

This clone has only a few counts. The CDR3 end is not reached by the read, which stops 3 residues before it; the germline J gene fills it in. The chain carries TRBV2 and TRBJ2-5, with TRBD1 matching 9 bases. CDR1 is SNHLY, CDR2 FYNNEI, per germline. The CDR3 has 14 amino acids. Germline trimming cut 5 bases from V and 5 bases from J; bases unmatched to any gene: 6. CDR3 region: CASSRDRAGETQYF. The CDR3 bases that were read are TGTGCCAGCAGTCGGGACAGGGCGGGGGAGACC.

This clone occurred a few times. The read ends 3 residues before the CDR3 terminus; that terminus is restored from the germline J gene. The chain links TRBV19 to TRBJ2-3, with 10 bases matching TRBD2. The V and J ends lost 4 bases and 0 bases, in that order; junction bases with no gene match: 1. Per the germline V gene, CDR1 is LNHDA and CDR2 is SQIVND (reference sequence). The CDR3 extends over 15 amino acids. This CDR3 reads CASSKLAGSTDTQYF. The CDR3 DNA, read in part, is TGTGCCAGTAGTAAACTAGCGGGGAGCACAGATACG.

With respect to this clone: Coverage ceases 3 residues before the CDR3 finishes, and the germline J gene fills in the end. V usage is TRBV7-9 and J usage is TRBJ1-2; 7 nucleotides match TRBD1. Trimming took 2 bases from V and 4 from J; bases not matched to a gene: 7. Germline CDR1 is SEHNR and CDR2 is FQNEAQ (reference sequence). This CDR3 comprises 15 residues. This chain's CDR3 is CASSLSRTGGYGYTF. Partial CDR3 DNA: TGTGCCAGCAGCTTAAGTCGGACAGGAGGCTATGGC.

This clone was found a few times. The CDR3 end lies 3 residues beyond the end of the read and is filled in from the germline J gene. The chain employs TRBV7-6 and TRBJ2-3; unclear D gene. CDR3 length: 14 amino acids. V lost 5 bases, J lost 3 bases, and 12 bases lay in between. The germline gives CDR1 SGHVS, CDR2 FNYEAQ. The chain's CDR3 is CASSTRYRTDTQYF. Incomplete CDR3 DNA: TGTGCCAGCAGCACCCGTTATAGAACAGATACG. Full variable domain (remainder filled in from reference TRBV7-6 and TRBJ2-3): GAGVSQSPRYKVTKRGQDVALRCDPISGHVSLYWYRQALGQGPEFLTYFNYEAQQDKSGLPNDRFSAERPEGSISTLTIQRTEQRDSAMYRCASSTRYRTDTQYFGPGTRLTVL.

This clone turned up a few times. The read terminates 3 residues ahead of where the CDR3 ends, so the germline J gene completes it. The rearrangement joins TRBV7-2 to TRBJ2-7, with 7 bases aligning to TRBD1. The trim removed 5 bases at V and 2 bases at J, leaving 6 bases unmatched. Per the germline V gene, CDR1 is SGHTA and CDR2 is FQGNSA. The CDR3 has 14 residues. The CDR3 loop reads CASSQRTGPYEQYF. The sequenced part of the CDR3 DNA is TGTGCCAGCAGCCAGCGGACAGGCCCCTACGAG.

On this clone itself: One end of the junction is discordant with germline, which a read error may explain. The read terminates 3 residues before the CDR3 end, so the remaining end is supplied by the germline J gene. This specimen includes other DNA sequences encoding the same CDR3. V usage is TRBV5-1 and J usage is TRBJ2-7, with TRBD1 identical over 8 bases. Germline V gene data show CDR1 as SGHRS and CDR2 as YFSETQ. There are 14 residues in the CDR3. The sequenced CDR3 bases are TGCGCCAGTAGCTTGGGCGGGACAGGATACGAG. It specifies CASSLGGTGYE. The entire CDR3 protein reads CASSLGGTGYEQYF. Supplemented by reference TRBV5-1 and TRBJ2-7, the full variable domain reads KAGVTQTPRYLIKTRGQQVTLSCSPISGHRSVSWYQQTPGQGLQFLFEYFSETQRNKGNFPGRFSGRQFSNSRSEMNVSTLELGDSALYLCASSLGGTGYEQYFGPGTRLTVT.

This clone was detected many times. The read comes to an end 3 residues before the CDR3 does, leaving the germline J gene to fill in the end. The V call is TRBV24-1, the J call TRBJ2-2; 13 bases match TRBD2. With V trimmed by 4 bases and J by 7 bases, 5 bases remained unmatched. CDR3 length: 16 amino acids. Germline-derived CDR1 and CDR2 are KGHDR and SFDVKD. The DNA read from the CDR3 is TGTGCCACCAGTGAGGTGGGACTAGCGGGATTCGGGGAG. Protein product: CATSEVGLAGFGE. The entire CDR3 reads CATSEVGLAGFGELFF.

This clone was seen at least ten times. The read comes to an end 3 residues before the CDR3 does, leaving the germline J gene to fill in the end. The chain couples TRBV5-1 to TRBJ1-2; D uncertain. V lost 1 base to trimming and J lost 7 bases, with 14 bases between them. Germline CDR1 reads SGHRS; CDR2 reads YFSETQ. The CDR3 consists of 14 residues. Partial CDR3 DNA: TGCGCCAGCAGCTTGAACCAGAGGTCTCCTGGC. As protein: CASSLNQRSPG. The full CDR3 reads CASSLNQRSPGYTF.

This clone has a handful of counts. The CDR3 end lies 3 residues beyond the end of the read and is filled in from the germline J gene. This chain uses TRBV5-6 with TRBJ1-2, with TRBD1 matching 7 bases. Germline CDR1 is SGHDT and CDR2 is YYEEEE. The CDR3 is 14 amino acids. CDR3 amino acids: CASSSFNRGLGYTF. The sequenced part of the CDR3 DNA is TGTGCCAGCAGCTCTTTTAACAGGGGCCTCGGC.

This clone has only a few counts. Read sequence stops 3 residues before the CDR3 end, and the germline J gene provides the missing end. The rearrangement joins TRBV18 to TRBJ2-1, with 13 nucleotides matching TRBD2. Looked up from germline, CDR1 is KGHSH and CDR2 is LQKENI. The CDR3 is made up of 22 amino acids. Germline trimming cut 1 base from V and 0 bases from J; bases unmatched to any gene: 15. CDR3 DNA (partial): TGTGCCAGCTCACCACGTGGCAGGGTGGGACTAGCGGGAAGGCGCTCCTACAATGAG. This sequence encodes CASSPRGRVGLAGRRSYNE. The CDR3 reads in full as CASSPRGRVGLAGRRSYNEQFF.

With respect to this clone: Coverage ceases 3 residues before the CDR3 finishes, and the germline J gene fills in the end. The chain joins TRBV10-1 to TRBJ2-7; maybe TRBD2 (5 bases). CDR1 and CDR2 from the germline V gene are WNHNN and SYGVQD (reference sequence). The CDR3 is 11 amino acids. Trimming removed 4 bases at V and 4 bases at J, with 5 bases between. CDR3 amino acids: CASSGGYEQYF. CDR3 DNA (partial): TGCGCCAGCAGTGGCGGGTACGAG.

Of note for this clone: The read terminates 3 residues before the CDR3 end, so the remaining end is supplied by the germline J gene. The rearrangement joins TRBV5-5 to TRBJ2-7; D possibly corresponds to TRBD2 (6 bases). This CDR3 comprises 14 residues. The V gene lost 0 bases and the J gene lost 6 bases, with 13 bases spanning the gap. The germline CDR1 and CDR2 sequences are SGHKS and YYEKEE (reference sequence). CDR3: CASSLEGLGGEQYF. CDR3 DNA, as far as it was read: TGTGCCAGCAGCTTGGAGGGGTTGGGGGGCGAG.

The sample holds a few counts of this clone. The CDR3 bases that were read are TGCGCCAGCAGCTTGGGACAGGATCAGCCC. This sequence encodes CASSLGQDQP. The CDR3, in full, reads CASSLGQDQPQHF. The chain carries TRBV5-1 and TRBJ1-5; a weak D match, TRBD1 (6 bases). The read ends 3 residues early relative to the CDR3; the germline J gene fills the gap. V was cut by 0 bases and J by 5 bases, with 6 bases left in between. The CDR3 contains 13 residues. The germline gives CDR1 SGHRS, CDR2 YFSETQ.

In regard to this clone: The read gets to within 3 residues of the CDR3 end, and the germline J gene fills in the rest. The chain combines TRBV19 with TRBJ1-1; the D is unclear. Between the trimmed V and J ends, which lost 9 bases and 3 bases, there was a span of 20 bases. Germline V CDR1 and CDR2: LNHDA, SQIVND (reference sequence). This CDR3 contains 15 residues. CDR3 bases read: TGTGCCAGCCGACTTGGCCACGGATTGGACACTGAA. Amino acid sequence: CASRLGHGLDTE. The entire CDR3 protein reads CASRLGHGLDTEAFF.

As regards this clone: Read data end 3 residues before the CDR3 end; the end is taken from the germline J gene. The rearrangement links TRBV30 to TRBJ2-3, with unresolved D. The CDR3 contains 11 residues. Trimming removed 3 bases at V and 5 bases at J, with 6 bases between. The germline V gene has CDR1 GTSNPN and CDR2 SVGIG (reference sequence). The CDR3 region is CAWSYGDTQYF. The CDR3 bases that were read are TGTGCCTGGAGCTATGGAGATACG.

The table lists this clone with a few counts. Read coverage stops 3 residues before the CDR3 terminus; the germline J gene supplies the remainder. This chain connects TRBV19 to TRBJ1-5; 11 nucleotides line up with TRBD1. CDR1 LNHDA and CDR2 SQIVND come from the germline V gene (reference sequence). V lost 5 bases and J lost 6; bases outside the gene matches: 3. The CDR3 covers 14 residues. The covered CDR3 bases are TGTGCCAGTAGTGGGACAGGGGGATTTCAGCCC. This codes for CASSGTGGFQP. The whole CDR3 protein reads CASSGTGGFQPQHF.

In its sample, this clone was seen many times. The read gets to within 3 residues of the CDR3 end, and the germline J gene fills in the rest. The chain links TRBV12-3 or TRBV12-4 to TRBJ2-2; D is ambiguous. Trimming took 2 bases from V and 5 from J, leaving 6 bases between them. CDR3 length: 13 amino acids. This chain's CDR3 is CASSLRVTGELFF. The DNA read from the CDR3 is TGTGCCAGCAGTTTACGGGTGACCGGGGAG.

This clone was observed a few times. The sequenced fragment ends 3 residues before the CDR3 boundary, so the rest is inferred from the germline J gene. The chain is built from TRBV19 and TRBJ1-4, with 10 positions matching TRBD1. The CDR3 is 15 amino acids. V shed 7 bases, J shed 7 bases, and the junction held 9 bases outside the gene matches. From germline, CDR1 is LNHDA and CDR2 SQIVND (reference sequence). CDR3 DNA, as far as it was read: TGTGCCAGTAATCGGGCCGGGACAGGGGCTGAAAAA. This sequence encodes CASNRAGTGAEK. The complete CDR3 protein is CASNRAGTGAEKLFF.

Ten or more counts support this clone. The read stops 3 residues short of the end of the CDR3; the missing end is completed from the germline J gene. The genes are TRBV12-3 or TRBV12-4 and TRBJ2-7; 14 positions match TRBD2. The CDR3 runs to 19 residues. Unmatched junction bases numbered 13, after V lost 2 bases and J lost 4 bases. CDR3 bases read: TGTGCCAGCAGTTTAAGGCCTCCGGGACTAGCGGGAGCGAGGTACGAG. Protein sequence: CASSLRPPGLAGARYE. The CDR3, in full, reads CASSLRPPGLAGARYEQYF.

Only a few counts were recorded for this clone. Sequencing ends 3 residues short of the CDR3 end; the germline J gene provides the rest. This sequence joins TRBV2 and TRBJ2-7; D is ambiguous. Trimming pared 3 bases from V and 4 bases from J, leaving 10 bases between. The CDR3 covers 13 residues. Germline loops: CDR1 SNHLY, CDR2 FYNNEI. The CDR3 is CASSDYSQYEQYF. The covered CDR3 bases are TGTGCCAGCAGTGACTACAGCCAGTACGAG.

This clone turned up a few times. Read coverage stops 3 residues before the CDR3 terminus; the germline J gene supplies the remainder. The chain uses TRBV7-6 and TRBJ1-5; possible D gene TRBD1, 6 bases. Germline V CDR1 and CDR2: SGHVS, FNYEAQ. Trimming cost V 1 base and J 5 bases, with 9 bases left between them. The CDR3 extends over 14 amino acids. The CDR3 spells CASSLEGDYQPQHF. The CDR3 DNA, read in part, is TGTGCCAGCAGCTTAGAGGGGGATTATCAGCCC. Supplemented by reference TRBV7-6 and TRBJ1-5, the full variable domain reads GAGVSQSPRYKVTKRGQDVALRCDPISGHVSLYWYRQALGQGPEFLTYFNYEAQQDKSGLPNDRFSAERPEGSISTLTIQRTEQRDSAMYRCASSLEGDYQPQHFGDGTRLSIL.

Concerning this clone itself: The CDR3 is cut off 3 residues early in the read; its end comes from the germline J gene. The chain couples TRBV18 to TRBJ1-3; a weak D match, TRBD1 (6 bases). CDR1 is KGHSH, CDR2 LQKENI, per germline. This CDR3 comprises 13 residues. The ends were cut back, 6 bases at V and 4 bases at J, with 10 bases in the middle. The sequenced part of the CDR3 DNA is TGTGCCAGCTCCTGGGACACAGGAAACACC. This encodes CASSWDTGNT. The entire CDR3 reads CASSWDTGNTIYF. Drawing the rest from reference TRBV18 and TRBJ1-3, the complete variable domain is NAGVMQNPRHLVRRRGQEARLRCSPMKGHSHVYWYRQLPEEGLKFMVYLQKENIIDESGMPKERFSAEFPKEGPSILRIQQVVRGDSAAYFCASSWDTGNTIYFGEGSWLTVV.

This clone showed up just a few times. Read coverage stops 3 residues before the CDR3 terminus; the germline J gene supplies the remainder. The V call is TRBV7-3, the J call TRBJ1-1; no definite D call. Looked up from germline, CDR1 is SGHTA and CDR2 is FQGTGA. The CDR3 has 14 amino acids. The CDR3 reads CASSLSPGDGKAFF. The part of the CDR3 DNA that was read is TGTGCCAGCAGCTTAAGTCCCGGGGATGGTAAG.

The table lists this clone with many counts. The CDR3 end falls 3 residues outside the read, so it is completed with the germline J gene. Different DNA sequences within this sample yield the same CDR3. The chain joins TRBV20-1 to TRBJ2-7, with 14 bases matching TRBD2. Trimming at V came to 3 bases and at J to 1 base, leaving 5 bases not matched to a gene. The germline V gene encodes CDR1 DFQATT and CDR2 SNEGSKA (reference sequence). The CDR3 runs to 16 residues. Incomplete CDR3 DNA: TGCAGTGCTAGGGGGACTAGCGGGAGTGGTTCCTACGAG. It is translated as CSARGTSGSGSYE. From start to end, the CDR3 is CSARGTSGSGSYEQYF.

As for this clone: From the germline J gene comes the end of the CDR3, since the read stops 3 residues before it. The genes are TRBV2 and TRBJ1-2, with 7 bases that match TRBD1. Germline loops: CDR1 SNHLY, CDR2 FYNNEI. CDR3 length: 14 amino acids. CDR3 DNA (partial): TGTGCCAGCAATGCCTTAACAGGGGTCGGAGGC. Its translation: CASNALTGVGG. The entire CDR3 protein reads CASNALTGVGGYTF.

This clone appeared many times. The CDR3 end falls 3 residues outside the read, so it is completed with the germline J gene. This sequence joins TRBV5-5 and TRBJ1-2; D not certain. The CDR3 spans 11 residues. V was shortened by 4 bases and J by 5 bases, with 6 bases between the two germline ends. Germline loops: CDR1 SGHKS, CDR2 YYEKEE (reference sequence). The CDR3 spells CASSVAYGYTF. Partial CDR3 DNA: TGTGCCAGCAGCGTGGCGTATGGC.

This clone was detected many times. The CDR3 loop reads CASSPVRGLGETQYF. The sequenced CDR3 bases are TGTGCCAGCAGCCCGGTCAGGGGGCTGGGGGAGACC. The chain joins TRBV7-7 to TRBJ2-5, with 8 bases identical to TRBD1. The read gets to within 3 residues of the CDR3 end, and the germline J gene fills in the rest. V lost 5 bases, J lost 5 bases, and 10 bases stayed unmatched. The CDR3 is made up of 15 amino acids. Germline loops: CDR1 SSHAT, CDR2 FNYEAQ (reference sequence).